A single sample gave rise to the 18 T cell receptor beta chains below, sequenced in a study of T cells in Graves' hyperthyroidism and ophthalmopathy. Authors of the study amplified TCR beta CDR3 regions from RNA transcripts. TCR CDR3 regions were first amplified by RT-PCR with HTBI primers. One entry per CDR3 protein results from TCRdb running MiXCR on the multiplex PCR reads. Of hundreds of thousands of distinct CDR3 sequences listed, more than 13% were seen once; the top ten hold around 30%. Input material: blood. All receptors come from a man aged 45-60 years with Graves' ophthalmopathy.

This clonotype was seen repeatedly, ten times or more. V usage is TRBV7-8 and J usage is TRBJ2-1; 10 positions match TRBD1. This CDR3 is 15 amino acids long. The V gene end was trimmed by 5 bases and the J gene end by 3 bases; junction bases not matched to a gene: 4. Germline CDR1 SGHVS, CDR2 FQNEAQ. The CDR3 here is CASSPGDRGYNEQFF. CDR3 nucleotide sequence: TGTGCCAGCAGCCCGGGGGACAGGGGCTACAATGAGCAGTTCTTC.

In its sample, this clonotype was seen many times. This rearrangement joins TRBV3-1 to TRBJ2-1; 11 bases fit TRBD2. V gave up 2 bases and J gave up 6 bases; unmatched junction bases: 6. CDR1 is LGHDT, CDR2 YNNKEL, per germline (reference sequence). There are 16 residues in the CDR3. The CDR3 bases are TGTGCCAGCAGCCAAAGAACTACTAGCGGGAGCAATGAGCAGTTCTTC. As protein: CASSQRTTSGSNEQFF.

This clonotype was seen more than once but under ten times. V is TRBV28 and J is TRBJ2-7, with D possibly TRBD1 on 6 matching bases. There are 14 residues in the CDR3. Germline V gene lookup returns CDR1 MDHEN and CDR2 SYDVKM. Trimming stripped 6 bases from V and 2 bases from J, with 14 bases between. In nucleotides, the CDR3 is TGTGCCAGCAGGGTTCAACAGGGCCCCTACGAGCAGTACTTC. Translation gives CASRVQQGPYEQYF. The variable domain in full, with the rest retrieved from reference TRBV28 and TRBJ2-7, is DVKVTQSSRYLVKRTGEKVFLECVQDMDHENMFWYRQDPGLGLRLIYFSYDVKMKEKGDIPEGYSVSREKKERFSLILESASTNQTSMYLCASRVQQGPYEQYFGPGTRLTVT.

In this sample, this clonotype turned up many times. The chain carries TRBV3-1 and TRBJ2-3, with D perhaps assigned TRBD1 or TRBD2 (6 bases each). CDR3 size: 17 residues. Germline CDR1 LGHDT, CDR2 YNNKEL (reference sequence). V lost 2 bases and J 4 bases, leaving 19 bases between the germline ends. The CDR3 region has the DNA TGTGCCAGCAGCCAAAGGGCCGGAGGGGGTTTTTCAGATACGCAGTATTTT. As protein: CASSQRAGGGFSDTQYF.

In this sample, this clonotype turned up many times. The V call is TRBV2, the J call TRBJ2-3, with D hard to call. The V gene's germline CDR1 is SNHLY and CDR2 FYNNEI. The V end lost 7 bases, the J end lost 5 bases, and 10 bases lay between the germline ends. The length of the CDR3 is 12 residues. The DNA of the CDR3 is TGTGCCAGCACCCTTAAGGGAGATACGCAGTATTTT. Translated, it gives CASTLKGDTQYF.

The table lists this clonotype with many counts. The chain carries TRBV13 and TRBJ1-2, with no clear D. The CDR3 spans 13 residues. The V end was cut by 0 bases, the J end by 10 bases, with 12 bases between. Germline V gene sequence: CDR1 PRHDT, CDR2 FYEKMQ (reference sequence). This CDR3 is CASSLGPRAVYTF. The DNA of the CDR3 is TGTGCCAGCAGCTTAGGCCCTCGGGCTGTCTACACCTTC. The full variable domain, with the rest looked up from reference TRBV13 and TRBJ1-2, is AAGVIQSPRHLIKEKRETATLKCYPIPRHDTVYWYQQGPGQDPQFLISFYEKMQSDKGSIPDRFSAQQFSDYHSELNMSSLELGDSALYFCASSLGPRAVYTFGSGTRLTVV.

This clonotype has a count of ten or more. The CDR3 is CAWDTGGEQYF. The CDR3 nucleotides are TGTGCCTGGGACACAGGGGGCGAGCAGTACTTC. The chain combines TRBV30 with TRBJ2-7; 8 bases agree with TRBD1. CDR1 is GTSNPN, CDR2 SVGIG, per germline (reference sequence). Trimming cost V 5 bases and J 6 bases; bases outside gene matches: 3. The CDR3 is 11 amino acids. The variable domain in full, completed from reference TRBV30 and TRBJ2-7, reads SQTIHQWPATLVQPVGSPLSLECTVEGTSNPNLYWYRQAAGRGLQLLFYSVGIGQISSEVPQNLSASRPQDRQFILSSKKLLLSDSGFYLCAWDTGGEQYFGPGTRLTVT.

In its sample, this clonotype was seen a few times. V is TRBV6-1 and J is TRBJ2-7; 13 bases line up with TRBD2. The CDR3 consists of 16 residues. From germline, CDR1 is MNHNS and CDR2 SASEGT. V shed 6 bases, J shed 3 bases, and the junction held 8 bases outside the gene matches. For the CDR3, the DNA is TGTGCCAGCAGCCAAGGACTAGCGGGAGTCTACTACGAGCAGTACTTC. It codes for CASSQGLAGVYYEQYF.

The table lists this clonotype with many counts. The chain carries TRBV12-3 or TRBV12-4 and TRBJ2-1; 13 nucleotides agree with TRBD2. V was clipped by 6 bases and J by 3 bases; unmatched bases: 14. This CDR3 spans 19 amino acids. CDR3 nucleotides: TGTGCCAGCAGGGGGGATAGGACTAGCGGGAGTGGGAACTACAATGAGCAGTTCTTC. It yields the protein CASRGDRTSGSGNYNEQFF.

This clonotype was seen a handful of times. V usage is TRBV14 and J usage is TRBJ2-1; TRBD1 matches at 10 bases. In germline, CDR1 is SGHDN, CDR2 FVKESK. J lost 6 bases, V lost 4 bases, and 6 bases had no gene match. The CDR3 consists of 15 residues. The CDR3 loop reads CASSPDRGLTNEQFF. The DNA of the CDR3 is TGTGCCAGCAGCCCGGACAGGGGGTTAACCAATGAGCAGTTCTTC.

This clonotype showed up many times. The chain has TRBV4-2 and TRBJ2-5; TRBD2 is a possible D gene (5 bases). V lost 5 bases to trimming and J lost 3 bases, with 16 bases between them. CDR1 and CDR2 (germline): LGHNA, YNFKEQ. The CDR3 spans 15 residues. CDR3 coding DNA: TGTGCCAGCAGCACCCGAGCGGCGTCGAAAGAGACCCAGTACTTC. Residues: CASSTRAASKETQYF.

The chain carries TRBV2 and TRBJ2-3; TRBD2 might be the D (6 bases). Germline loops: CDR1 SNHLY, CDR2 FYNNEI. V was cut by 3 bases and J by 4 bases, with 20 bases left in between. The CDR3 extends over 17 amino acids. The chain's CDR3 is CASSDLRRATSSDTQYF. Here the CDR3 DNA reads TGTGCCAGCAGTGATCTGAGAAGAGCCACTAGCTCAGATACGCAGTATTTT.

This clonotype has only a few counts. As DNA, the CDR3 is TGTGCCAGCACCCTCTATGGACGGACCGGGGAGCTGTTTTTT. Its protein is CASTLYGRTGELFF. The chain is built from TRBV6-2 or TRBV6-3 and TRBJ2-2; D gene uncertain. Germline lookup yields CDR1 MNHEY and CDR2 SVGEGT. The V gene lost 7 bases and the J gene lost 5 bases, with 14 bases spanning the gap. This CDR3 is 14 amino acids long.

This clonotype was detected only once. Possible read error: a much larger clone is one base away. The rearrangement links TRBV11-2 to TRBJ2-1; D perhaps matches TRBD1 (6 bases). Germline assignment: CDR1 SGHAT and CDR2 FQNNGV. CDR3 length: 12 amino acids. The chain's CDR3 is CASGTQYNEQLF. The CDR3 DNA follows: TGTGCCAGTGGGACACAGTACAATGAGCAGCTCTTC.

The gene calls are TRBV7-2 and TRBJ2-3; D not resolved. The CDR3 covers 15 residues. Per germline, CDR1 SGHTA and CDR2 FQGNSA. V was shortened by 1 base and J by 0 bases, with 8 bases between the two germline ends. The CDR3 DNA is TGTGCCAGCAGCTTAGGTCGGGTGAGCACAGATACGCAGTATTTT. Encoded protein: CASSLGRVSTDTQYF.

This chain joins TRBV2 and TRBJ2-3; the D is unclear. Germline CDR1 and CDR2: SNHLY and FYNNEI. The V end was cut by 1 base, the J end by 1 base, with 9 bases between. This CDR3 is 15 amino acids long. The CDR3 protein is CASSEEVVGTDTQYF. CDR3 nucleotide sequence: TGTGCCAGCAGTGAAGAAGTGGTTGGCACAGATACGCAGTATTTT.

Points on this clonotype: Possible read error: a much larger clone is one base away. The chain combines TRBV18 with TRBJ2-3, with D possibly matching TRBD1 (6 bases). The CDR3 totals 15 residues. Germline CDR1 is KGHSH and CDR2 is LQKENI. V lost 2 bases, J lost 4 bases, and 13 bases lay in between. CDR3 coding DNA: TGTGCCAGCTCACCATTTTCCAGGGGCGCAGATACGCAGTATTTT. The encoded protein is CASSPFSRGADTQYF.

This sequence joins TRBV5-6 and TRBJ1-2; D not certain. The CDR3 consists of 15 residues. CDR1 and CDR2 (germline): SGHDT, YYEEEE. V was pared by 2 bases and J by 4 bases, with 15 bases between. CDR3 amino acids: CASSLGHAGSYGYTF. CDR3 nucleotides: TGTGCCAGCAGCTTAGGCCACGCGGGGTCCTATGGCTACACCTTC.